The following is a TCR beta chain sequence with its context. Its cognate antigen is unknown. TCRbeta library preparation incorporated unique molecular identifiers. TCRdb passed the PCR reads through MiXCR, listing each CDR3 protein once. Among roughly 490,000 distinct CDR3 sequences, over 9.5% were seen once, and the ten largest hold 14%. This sample is part of a study of T-cell reconstitution after alpha-beta-depleted transplantation in children. The study's findings and limits: Approximately two months post-transplant, alpha-beta T cells reportedly originated from several hundred expanded graft clones. Surviving thymic progenitors and recipient T cells were the source of high TCRbeta diversity at day 60 in some patients.

Between the trimmed V and J ends, which lost 0 bases and 3 bases, there was a span of 14 bases. This CDR3 contains 17 residues. Germline values: CDR1 LGHNA, CDR2 YSLEER. This clonotype originated in a female patient aged 2-9 years who had a stem cell transplant for aplastic anemia, so the T cells may come from the graft donor. This chain connects TRBV4-3 to TRBJ2-2; D is possibly TRBD2 (6 bases). This material consisted of PBMCs, mostly from graft donor cells, taken 180 days after TCRalphabeta/CD19-depleted stem cell transplant. For the CDR3, the DNA is TGCGCCAGCAGCCAAGAGGTGGAGGAGCGGGACACCGGGGAGCTGTTTTTT. Its translation is CASSQEVEERDTGELFF.